A single sample gave rise to the 32 T cell receptor beta chains below, sequenced in a study of cytomegalovirus exposure and HLA in healthy donors. With 60 Vbeta and 13 Jbeta primers, the PCR was carried out. The method was immunoSEQ multiplex PCR; TCRdb's version includes in-frame clones alone and lacks a portion of them. The table lists roughly 150,000 clones, roughly 73% of them singletons, with approximately 10% in the top ten. The sequenced material came from PBMCs. The receptors derive from a man aged 18-30 years in good health and CMV-seropositive.

J is TRBJ1-1 and V is TRBV6-1, with a weak D call TRBD1 (5 bases). This CDR3 region has 14 residues. The V end lost 3 bases, the J end lost 0 bases, and 8 bases lay between the germline ends. Per the germline V gene, CDR1 is MNHNS and CDR2 is SASEGT. CDR3 nucleotide sequence: TGTGCCAGCAGTGAGGGGGGGGTGAACACTGAAGCTTTCTTT. Translating it yields CASSEGGVNTEAFF.

J is TRBJ2-7 and V is TRBV27, with 8 bases identical to TRBD1. V shed 6 bases, J shed 3 bases, and the junction held 7 bases outside the gene matches. The CDR3 runs to 14 residues. The V gene's germline CDR1 is MNHEY and CDR2 SMNVEV (reference sequence). CDR3 coding DNA: TGTGCCAGCAGGAGACAGGGGACCGGCTACGAGCAGTACTTC. Protein: CASRRQGTGYEQYF.

The V call is TRBV5-1, the J call TRBJ2-3, with D perhaps matching TRBD2 (6 bases). V was cut by 0 bases and J by 3 bases, with 17 bases left in between. Germline CDR1 and CDR2: SGHRS and YFSETQ. There are 17 residues in the CDR3. CDR3 sequence (DNA): TGCGCCAGCAGCTTGGATGCGTTGGGGGGAGTAACAGATACGCAGTATTTT. Amino acid sequence: CASSLDALGGVTDTQYF.

This chain uses TRBV28 with TRBJ1-5, with TRBD1 identical over 8 bases. The CDR3 has 17 amino acids. V lost 2 bases, J lost 3 bases, and 9 bases stayed unmatched. CDR1 is MDHEN and CDR2 is SYDVKM in the germline V gene. CDR3 region: CASSLVHRGAFNQPQHF. The CDR3 coding sequence is TGTGCCAGCAGTTTAGTTCACAGGGGGGCGTTCAATCAGCCCCAGCATTTT.

V usage is TRBV7-9 and J usage is TRBJ2-6; TRBD1 matches at 7 bases. Unmatched junction bases numbered 9, after V lost 5 bases and J lost 8 bases. The CDR3 is 15 amino acids. CDR1 and CDR2 from the germline V gene are SEHNR and FQNEAQ (reference sequence). The CDR3 DNA is TGTGCCAGCAGCCATCAGACAGGGTGGACCAACGTCCTGACTTTC. It translates to CASSHQTGWTNVLTF.

The rearrangement uses TRBV5-1 and TRBJ2-5; 8 bases match TRBD2. The closer fit of TRBJ2-7 to the DNA end suggests the J call may be wrong. CDR1 and CDR2 (germline): SGHRS, YFSETQ. The CDR3 covers 15 residues. CDR3 residues: CASSLLGTRGDEQYF. In DNA, the CDR3 is TGCGCCAGCAGCTTGTTGGGGACTAGAGGCGACGAGCAGTACTTC.

The rearrangement joins TRBV4-2 to TRBJ1-1, with 7 bases identical to TRBD1. Germline V lookup: CDR1 LGHNA, CDR2 YNFKEQ. V lost 2 bases and J lost 4; bases outside the gene matches: 4. This CDR3 comprises 14 residues. This CDR3 is CASSQPTGPTEAFF. In DNA, the CDR3 is TGTGCCAGCAGCCAACCGACAGGGCCCACTGAAGCTTTCTTT.

This chain joins TRBV6-1 and TRBJ1-5; 8 nucleotides align to TRBD1. The V and J ends lost 4 bases and 0 bases, in that order; junction bases with no gene match: 5. This CDR3 has 16 residues. Per germline, CDR1 MNHNS and CDR2 SASEGT. CDR3 nucleotide sequence: TGTGCCAGCAGTGGACAGGGGACTTATAGCAATCAGCCCCAGCATTTT. It is translated as CASSGQGTYSNQPQHF.

This chain joins TRBV2 and TRBJ1-4, with 8 bases fitting TRBD1. Germline values: CDR1 SNHLY, CDR2 FYNNEI. This CDR3 is built from 14 residues. Trimming cost V 7 bases and J 5 bases; bases outside gene matches: 6. CDR3 sequence: CASKVGQENEKLFF. CDR3 DNA: TGTGCCAGCAAGGTGGGACAGGAAAATGAAAAACTGTTTTTT. The full variable domain, its missing parts supplied by reference TRBV2 and TRBJ1-4, is EPEVTQTPSHQVTQMGQEVILRCVPISNHLYFYWYRQILGQKVEFLVSFYNNEISEKSEIFDDQFSVERPDGSNFTLKIRSTKLEDSAMYFCASKVGQENEKLFFGSGTQLSVL.

The chain employs TRBV19 and TRBJ2-1; 9 bases match TRBD2. CDR1 LNHDA and CDR2 SQIVND come from the germline V gene (reference sequence). J gave up 8 bases and V 8 bases, and 13 bases lay outside the gene matches. This CDR3 has 15 residues. The chain's CDR3 is CASLGAGLATHEQFF. CDR3 nucleotides: TGTGCCAGTCTAGGAGCGGGACTAGCCACCCATGAGCAGTTCTTC.

This rearrangement joins TRBV27 to TRBJ1-5, with 8 bases lining up with TRBD1. The CDR3 is 15 amino acids. The germline CDR1 and CDR2 sequences are MNHEY and SMNVEV (reference sequence). Trimming cost V 4 bases and J 1 base; bases outside gene matches: 3. The CDR3 DNA is TGTGCCAGCAGTTCAGGGGGCTGGAGCAATCAGCCCCAGCATTTT. Translating gives CASSSGGWSNQPQHF.

The chain has TRBV7-2 and TRBJ2-3; unclear D gene. The CDR3 has 14 residues. Germline V gene lookup returns CDR1 SGHTA and CDR2 FQGNSA. Trimming left V 5 bases short and J 2 bases short, with 11 bases between. The CDR3 nucleotides are TGTGCCAGCAGCGAAAGACAATCCACAGATACGCAGTATTTT. Its translation: CASSERQSTDTQYF.

CDR3 sequence (DNA): TGTGCCAGCAGCTCCAAAAGGACAGGGAGGACTAACTCTGGAAACACCATATATTTT. Translating gives CASSSKRTGRTNSGNTIYF. The chain employs TRBV7-8 and TRBJ1-3; TRBD1 matches at 8 bases. Trimming cost V 4 bases and J 0 bases; bases outside gene matches: 14. The CDR3 is made up of 19 amino acids. CDR1 is SGHVS, CDR2 FQNEAQ, per germline.

J is TRBJ1-1 and V is TRBV28; 9 bases are shared with TRBD1. There are 15 residues in the CDR3. The V and J ends lost 2 bases and 5 bases, in that order; junction bases with no gene match: 6. The V gene's germline CDR1 is MDHEN and CDR2 SYDVKM. The CDR3: CASSLGDREGTEAFF. CDR3 in DNA: TGTGCCAGCAGTTTAGGGGACAGGGAAGGGACTGAAGCTTTCTTT.

The chain recombines TRBV6-6 with TRBJ2-7; 8 nucleotides match TRBD1. Losses at the gene ends were 4 bases for V and 0 bases for J; bases not matched to a gene: 8. Germline V CDR1 and CDR2: MNHNY, SVGAGI (reference sequence). The CDR3 totals 16 residues. Here the CDR3 DNA reads TGTGCCAGCAGTTCACCTAACAGGGGGTCCTCCTACGAGCAGTACTTC. Translated, it gives CASSSPNRGSSYEQYF.

V usage is TRBV28 and J usage is TRBJ2-7; 11 nucleotides match TRBD1. Germline CDR1 and CDR2: MDHEN and SYDVKM. V shed 6 bases and J 2 bases; nucleotides not matched to a gene: 6. The CDR3 extends over 15 amino acids. The CDR3 bases are TGTGCCAGCAGAACTCCGGGACAGGGGGCCTACGAGCAGTACTTC. It codes for CASRTPGQGAYEQYF. Drawing the rest from reference TRBV28 and TRBJ2-7, the complete variable domain is DVKVTQSSRYLVKRTGEKVFLECVQDMDHENMFWYRQDPGLGLRLIYFSYDVKMKEKGDIPEGYSVSREKKERFSLILESASTNQTSMYLCASRTPGQGAYEQYFGPGTRLTVT.

V and J are TRBV28 and TRBJ1-5; 7 bases are shared with TRBD1. The CDR3 totals 18 residues. The germline V gene has CDR1 MDHEN and CDR2 SYDVKM. The ends lost 2 bases at V and 1 base at J; junction bases unmatched: 11. The chain's CDR3 is CASSLRGGDRFSNQPQHF. CDR3 bases: TGTGCCAGCAGTTTACGGGGCGGGGACAGATTCAGCAATCAGCCCCAGCATTTT.

This chain connects TRBV9 to TRBJ2-2; D perhaps matches TRBD2 (6 bases). The V and J ends lost 4 bases and 4 bases respectively, with 17 bases between them. The CDR3 runs 16 residues. Germline V gives CDR1 SGDLS, CDR2 YYNGEE. The CDR3 is CASSPSGSGATGELFF. The CDR3 coding sequence is TGTGCCAGCAGCCCTAGTGGTAGCGGAGCCACCGGGGAGCTGTTTTTT. The full variable domain, completed using reference TRBV9 and TRBJ2-2, is DSGVTQTPKHLITATGQRVTLRCSPRSGDLSVYWYQQSLDQGLQFLIQYYNGEERAKGNILERFSAQQFPDLHSELNLSSLELGDSALYFCASSPSGSGATGELFFGEGSRLTVL.

The rearrangement joins TRBV15 to TRBJ2-1; 9 nucleotides align to TRBD2. V gave up 3 bases and J gave up 7 bases; unmatched junction bases: 7. The CDR3 consists of 15 residues. Germline assignment: CDR1 LNHNV and CDR2 YYDKDF (reference sequence). The chain's CDR3 is CATSSVGLAWNEQFF. DNA of the CDR3: TGTGCCACCAGCAGCGTGGGACTAGCTTGGAATGAGCAGTTCTTC.

CDR3 DNA sequence: TGTGCCAGCAGACTAGCGGGGGCAGATACGCAGTATTTT. Protein product: CASRLAGADTQYF. V usage is TRBV5-5 and J usage is TRBJ2-3, with 11 bases aligning to TRBD2. Trimming cost V 5 bases and J 4 bases; bases outside gene matches: 0. This CDR3 has 13 residues. Germline CDR1 is SGHKS and CDR2 is YYEKEE (reference sequence).

This rearrangement joins TRBV28 to TRBJ1-1; tentative D call: TRBD1 (5 bases). CDR1 MDHEN and CDR2 SYDVKM come from the germline V gene. The germline V and J ends were trimmed by 2 bases and 1 base, with 11 bases remaining between them. The CDR3 extends over 15 amino acids. CDR3 DNA sequence: TGTGCCAGCAGTTTAATAAACAGGAGGAACACTGAAGCTTTCTTT. It specifies CASSLINRRNTEAFF. The full variable domain, completed using reference TRBV28 and TRBJ1-1, is DVKVTQSSRYLVKRTGEKVFLECVQDMDHENMFWYRQDPGLGLRLIYFSYDVKMKEKGDIPEGYSVSREKKERFSLILESASTNQTSMYLCASSLINRRNTEAFFGQGTRLTVV.

The genes are TRBV6-6 and TRBJ2-7, with 7 nucleotides matching TRBD1. CDR3 length equals 13 residues. V lost 6 bases and J lost 1; bases outside the gene matches: 3. The germline V gene has CDR1 MNHNY and CDR2 SVGAGI (reference sequence). The CDR3 here is CASSRDRSYEQYF. DNA for the CDR3: TGTGCCAGCAGCAGGGACAGATCCTACGAGCAGTACTTC.

Here the CDR3 DNA reads TGTGCCAGTAGACAGGTCCCCTACGAGCAGTACTTC. It is translated as CASRQVPYEQYF. The chain couples TRBV19 to TRBJ2-7; D may be TRBD1 (5 bases). V dropped 6 bases and J dropped 2 bases, with 8 bases sitting between them. CDR1 is LNHDA, CDR2 SQIVND, per germline (reference sequence). The CDR3 totals 12 residues.

This clone was found a few times. The chain uses TRBV5-5 and TRBJ2-7; weak D call: TRBD1 (5 bases). The CDR3 extends over 12 amino acids. Germline loops: CDR1 SGHKS, CDR2 YYEKEE (reference sequence). V was pared by 1 base and J by 4 bases, with 6 bases between. The CDR3 DNA follows: TGTGCCAGCAGCTTGTCAGGGTACGAGCAGTACTTC. Its protein product is CASSLSGYEQYF.

The chain employs TRBV9 and TRBJ2-7; 11 nucleotides agree with TRBD2. In germline, CDR1 is SGDLS, CDR2 YYNGEE. The CDR3 runs 14 residues. With V trimmed by 3 bases and J by 5 bases, 4 bases remained unmatched. The CDR3 reads CASSALGLADEQYF. The CDR3 region has the DNA TGTGCCAGCAGCGCCCTGGGACTAGCGGACGAGCAGTACTTC.

The chain uses TRBV27 and TRBJ1-1, with D hard to call. V lost 3 bases, J lost 2 bases, and 7 bases lay in between. This CDR3 region has 13 residues. The germline CDR1 and CDR2 sequences are MNHEY and SMNVEV (reference sequence). CDR3 in DNA: TGTGCCAGCAGTTTCTCGTTAAACACTGAAGCTTTCTTT. Its translation is CASSFSLNTEAFF.

This clone has more than one count but fewer than ten. The gene calls are TRBV27 and TRBJ2-7; 9 nucleotides match TRBD1. CDR1 is MNHEY and CDR2 is SMNVEV in the germline V gene (reference sequence). The CDR3 is 14 residues long. Trimming cost V 5 bases and J 2 bases; bases outside gene matches: 4. The DNA for the CDR3 is TGTGCCAGCAGTAACCGACAGGGGGCCTACGAGCAGTACTTC. This encodes CASSNRQGAYEQYF.

The gene calls are TRBV5-1 and TRBJ2-3; D uncertain. Germline CDR1 SGHRS, CDR2 YFSETQ. V was shortened by 1 base and J by 2 bases, with 14 bases between the two germline ends. CDR3 length: 16 residues. CDR3 sequence reads: CASSLTSVSTTDTQYF. The CDR3 DNA sequence: TGCGCCAGCAGCTTGACAAGCGTTTCTACCACAGATACGCAGTATTTT.

To note about this clone: One end of the junction does not line up with germline, which may come from a read error. This chain links TRBV30 with TRBJ2-7; a possible D gene is TRBD1 (5 bases). The germline V gene has CDR1 GTSNPN and CDR2 SVGIG (reference sequence). The CDR3 is made up of 15 amino acids. The CDR3 nucleotides read TGTACCTGGGTCATGTGGGGCGCCGGCTCCTACGAGCAGTACTTC. Its translation is CTWVMWGAGSYEQYF.

V gene TRBV7-9 combines with J gene TRBJ1-1; no clear D gene. V lost 1 base, J lost 7 bases, and 7 bases lay in between. Per the germline V gene, CDR1 is SEHNR and CDR2 is FQNEAQ (reference sequence). The CDR3 is 12 residues long. The DNA of the CDR3 is TGTGCCAGCAGCTTAGTTGCCGGTGAAGCTTTCTTT. Translated: CASSLVAGEAFF.

As regards this clone: Germline and junction disagree at one end, which may indicate a read error. The chain carries TRBV15 and TRBJ1-1; 7 bases agree with TRBD1. Germline V gene data show CDR1 as LNHNV and CDR2 as YYDKDF (reference sequence). The CDR3 consists of 14 residues. The CDR3 region is CATSGDRVGTEAFF. The CDR3 region has the DNA TGTGCCACCAGCGGAGACAGGGTAGGTACTGAAGCTTTCTTT. The whole variable domain, filled in from reference TRBV15 and TRBJ1-1, reads DAMVIQNPRYQVTQFGKPVTLSCSQTLNHNVMYWYQQKSSQAPKLLFHYYDKDFNNEADTPDNFQSRRPNTSFCFLDIRSPGLGDTAMYLCATSGDRVGTEAFFGQGTRLTVV.

This clone was seen just once. The V call is TRBV13, the J call TRBJ1-2; 7 bases align to TRBD1. With V trimmed by 0 bases and J by 8 bases, 6 bases remained unmatched. Looked up from germline, CDR1 is PRHDT and CDR2 is FYEKMQ (reference sequence). The CDR3 totals 14 residues. The CDR3 sequence: CASSLGNRGWGYTF. CDR3 nucleotides: TGTGCCAGCAGCTTAGGAAACAGGGGATGGGGCTACACCTTC.